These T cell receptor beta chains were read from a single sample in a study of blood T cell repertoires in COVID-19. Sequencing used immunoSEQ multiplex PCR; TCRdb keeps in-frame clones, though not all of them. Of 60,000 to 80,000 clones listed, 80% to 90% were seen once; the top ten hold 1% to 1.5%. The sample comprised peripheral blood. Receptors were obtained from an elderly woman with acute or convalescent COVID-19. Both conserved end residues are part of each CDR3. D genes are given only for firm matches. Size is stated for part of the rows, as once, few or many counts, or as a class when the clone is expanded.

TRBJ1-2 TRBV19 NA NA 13 TGTGCCAGTAGTATTCCGGGTTACTATGGCTACACCTTC CASSIPGYYGYTF
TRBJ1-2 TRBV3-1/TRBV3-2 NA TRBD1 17 TGTGCCAGCAGCCACTACGGACAGGGGGCGCAGGACTATGGCTACACCTTC CASSHYGQGAQDYGYTF
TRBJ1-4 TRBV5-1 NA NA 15 TGCGCCAGCAGCTTGGTTGGGGCGCCCAATGAAAAACTGTTTTTT CASSLVGAPNEKLFF
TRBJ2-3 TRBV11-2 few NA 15 TGTGCCAGCAGCCTCTTAGCGGCTAGCACAGATACGCAGTATTTT CASSLLAASTDTQYF
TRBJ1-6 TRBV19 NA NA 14 TGTGCCAGTAGTATGAGGGAGAATAATTCACCCCTCCACTTT CASSMRENNSPLHF
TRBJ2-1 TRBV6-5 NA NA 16 TGTGCCAGCAGTTATCTGGCTAGCTTCGCCTACAATGAGCAGTTCTTC CASSYLASFAYNEQFF
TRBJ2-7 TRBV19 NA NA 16 TGTGCCAGTAGTATAAGGGCCAGGGGTGAAGGGTACGAGCAGTACTTC CASSIRARGEGYEQYF
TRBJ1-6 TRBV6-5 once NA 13 TGTGCCACTCTCCGGGACACATTTTCACCCCTCCACTTT CATLRDTFSPLHF
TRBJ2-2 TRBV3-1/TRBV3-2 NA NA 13 TGTGCCAGCAGCCAACAGGCCCCCGGGGAGCTGTTTTTT CASSQQAPGELFF
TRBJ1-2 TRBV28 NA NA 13 TGTGCCAGCAGCTCCGACAATTTACATGGCTACACCTTC CASSSDNLHGYTF
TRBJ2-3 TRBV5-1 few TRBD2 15 TGCGCCAGCAAAGGACTAGCGGGAGAGGTAGATACGCAGTATTTT CASKGLAGEVDTQYF
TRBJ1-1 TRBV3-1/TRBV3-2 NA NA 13 TGTGCCAGCAGCCAAGAAACTAGGACTGAAGCTTTCTTT CASSQETRTEAFF
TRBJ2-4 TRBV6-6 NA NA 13 TGTGCCAGCAACTCACTAGCCAAAAACATTCAGTACTTC CASNSLAKNIQYF
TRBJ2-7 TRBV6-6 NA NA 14 TGTGCCAGCAGTCCCCCCGGCGTCTGGAGCGAGCAGTACTTC CASSPPGVWSEQYF
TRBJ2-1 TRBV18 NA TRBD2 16 TGTGCCAGCTCACCAACTAGCGGGAGGGCTGGTGTTGAGCAGTTCTTC CASSPTSGRAGVEQFF
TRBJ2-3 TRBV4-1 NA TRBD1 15 TGCGCCAGCAGCCAAGAACAGGGGCGCACAGATACGCAGTATTTT CASSQEQGRTDTQYF
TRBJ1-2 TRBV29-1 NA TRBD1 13 TGCAGCGTCGCCGACAGGGCTGAAGGCGGCTACACCTTC CSVADRAEGGYTF
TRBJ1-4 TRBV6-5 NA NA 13 TGTGCCAGCAGACAGGTTCCTAATGAAAAACTGTTTTTT CASRQVPNEKLFF
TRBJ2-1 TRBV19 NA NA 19 TGTGCCAGTTCCTTCTCCTCTAACCTGGGGACATTTTCCTACAATGAGCAGTTCTTC CASSFSSNLGTFSYNEQFF
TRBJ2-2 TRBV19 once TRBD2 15 TGTGCCAGTAGTGCTATGGGACTAGCGATCGGGGAGCTGTTTTTT CASSAMGLAIGELFF
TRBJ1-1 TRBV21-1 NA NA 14 TGTGCCAGCAGCCAGCCAGGGATGAACACTGAAGCTTTCTTT CASSQPGMNTEAFF
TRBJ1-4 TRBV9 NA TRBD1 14 TGTGCCAGCAGCGCTGGACAGGGTTGGGAAAAACTGTTTTTT CASSAGQGWEKLFF
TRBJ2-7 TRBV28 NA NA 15 TGTGCCAGCAGTTTAGGGCAGGGGATCGTCCGGGAGCAGTACTTC CASSLGQGIVREQYF
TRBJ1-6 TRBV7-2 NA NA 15 TGTGCCAGCAAAGGGGAAAGGCGCTATAATTCACCCCTCCACTTT CASKGERRYNSPLHF
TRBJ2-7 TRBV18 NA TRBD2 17 TGTGCCAGCTCACCCCTGGGTTCGCTAGCGGGAGAAGGCGAGCAGTACTTC CASSPLGSLAGEGEQYF
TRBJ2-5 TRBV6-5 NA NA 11 TGTGCCAGCATCCTAGTAGGGACCCAGTACTTC CASILVGTQYF
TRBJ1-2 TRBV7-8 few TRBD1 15 TGTGCCAGCAGCTGGACAGGAAATGCTAATGACGGCTACACCTTC CASSWTGNANDGYTF
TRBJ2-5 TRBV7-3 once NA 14 TGTGCCAGCAGCCCCGCAGGCGGGCAAGAGACCCAGTACTTC CASSPAGGQETQYF
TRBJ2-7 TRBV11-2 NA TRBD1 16 TGTGCCAGCAGCTTAGACACTGGGACAGGGCAATACGAGCAGTACTTC CASSLDTGTGQYEQYF
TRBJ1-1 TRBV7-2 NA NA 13 TGTGCCAGCAGCTTAGGGGCGAACACTGAAGCTTTCTTT CASSLGANTEAFF
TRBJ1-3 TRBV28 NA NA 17 TGTGCCAGCAGTCCACCGGGGATGGGGGGGCTTGGAAACACCATATATTTT CASSPPGMGGLGNTIYF
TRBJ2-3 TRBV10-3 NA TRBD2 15 TGTGCCATCAGTACCCGGACTAGCGACACAGATACGCAGTATTTT CAISTRTSDTDTQYF
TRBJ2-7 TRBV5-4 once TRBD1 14 TGTGCCAGCAGCAAGGACAGGTGGTCCTACGAGCAGTACTTC CASSKDRWSYEQYF
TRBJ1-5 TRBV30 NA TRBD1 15 TGTGCCTGGAGTGTACGGGACAGGGTCAATCAGCCCCAGCATTTT CAWSVRDRVNQPQHF
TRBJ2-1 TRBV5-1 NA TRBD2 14 TGCGCCAGCAGCTTTGGGTCTAGCGGGGGCGAACAGTTCTTC CASSFGSSGGEQFF
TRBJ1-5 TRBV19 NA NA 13 TGTGCCAGTAGTTTCAGCTTGGAGCAGCCCCAGCATTTT CASSFSLEQPQHF
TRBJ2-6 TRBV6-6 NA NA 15 TGTGCCAGCAGTCCCAGGGGCTTAGGGGCCAACGTCCTGACTTTC CASSPRGLGANVLTF
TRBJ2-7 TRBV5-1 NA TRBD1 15 TGCGCCAGCAGCTTGGGTGGGACAGGGGCCTACGAGCAGTACTTC CASSLGGTGAYEQYF
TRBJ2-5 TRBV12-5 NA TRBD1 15 TGTGCTAGTGGTTTAGGACAGGGGGGTGTTGGGACCCAGTACTTC CASGLGQGGVGTQYF
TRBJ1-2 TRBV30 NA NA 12 TGTGCCTGGAGTCCCCAGAACTATGGCTACACCTTC CAWSPQNYGYTF
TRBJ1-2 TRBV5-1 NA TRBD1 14 TGCGCCAGCAGCCCCACCGGGACAGTCTATGGCTACACCTTC CASSPTGTVYGYTF
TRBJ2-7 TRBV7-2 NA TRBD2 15 TGTGCCAGCAGCTTCGACACTAGCGGGGGATACGAGCAGTACTTC CASSFDTSGGYEQYF
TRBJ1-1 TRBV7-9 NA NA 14 TGTGCCAGCAGCTCCCCACTCAGGGACACTGAAGCTTTCTTT CASSSPLRDTEAFF
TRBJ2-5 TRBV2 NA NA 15 TGTGCCAGCAGGCCACGAGGACTCAGCCAAGAGACCCAGTACTTC CASRPRGLSQETQYF
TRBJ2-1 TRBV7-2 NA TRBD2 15 TGTGCCAGCAGCTTTTTAGCGGGGCACCCTAATGAGCAGTTCTTC CASSFLAGHPNEQFF
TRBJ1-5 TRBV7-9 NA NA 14 TGTGCCAGCAGCTTAGAAGAGGGTTTTTCGACCCAGCATTTT CASSLEEGFSTQHF
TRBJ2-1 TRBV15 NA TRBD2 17 TGTGCCACCAGCAGAGGTGGAGGGACTAGCGGGAGGAATGAGCAGTTCTTC CATSRGGGTSGRNEQFF